This passage covers 30 T cell receptor beta chains from one sample sequenced in a study of T-cell memory formation after mild COVID-19. TCRdb reprocessed the 5' RACE reads via MiXCR and lists one record per CDR3 protein. Among more than 75,000 distinct CDR3 sequences listed, 20% to 25% were seen once. The sample consisted of PBMCs or a T cell subset sorted from them (not recorded which). Receptor source: a man in his late teens or twenties who had mild COVID-19 (a few samples of this study predate the infection). Cell type and time point are not known.

This rearrangement joins TRBV12-3 or TRBV12-4 to TRBJ2-5; 7 positions match TRBD2. The CDR3 has 13 residues. J was trimmed by 5 bases and V by 7 bases; bases with no gene match: 7. CDR3 sequence (DNA): TGTGCCAGCACCAGGACTAGGATTGAGACCCAGTACTTC. Protein sequence: CASTRTRIETQYF.

V gene TRBV7-9 combines with J gene TRBJ2-5, with D perhaps TRBD2 (7 bases). Looked up from germline, CDR1 is SEHNR and CDR2 is FQNEAQ (reference sequence). Trimming removed 4 bases from V and 4 bases from J, with 16 bases in between. The CDR3 covers 15 residues. The CDR3 sequence: CASSSDPGGPETQYF. CDR3 sequence (DNA): TGTGCCAGCAGCTCCGACCCGGGGGGCCCAGAGACCCAGTACTTC.

The CDR3 sequence is CASSQGGSLQYF. The CDR3 nucleotides read TGCGCCAGCAGCCAAGGGGGGTCCTTGCAGTATTTT. The chain recombines TRBV4-3 with TRBJ2-3; D is tentatively TRBD1 or TRBD2 (5 bases each). CDR1 is LGHNA and CDR2 is YSLEER in the germline V gene. The V gene lost 1 base and the J gene lost 11 bases, with 10 bases spanning the gap. The CDR3 covers 12 residues.

Only a few counts were recorded for this clonotype. The V and J genes are TRBV29-1 and TRBJ2-1; perhaps D is TRBD1 or TRBD2 (5 bases each). There are 12 residues in the CDR3. With 5 bases removed from V and 10 bases from J, the gap between germline ends came to 15 bases. Germline CDR1 and CDR2: SQVTM and ANQGSEA. The CDR3 sequence: CSVKGPSGEQFF. The CDR3, as DNA: TGCAGCGTTAAGGGACCCTCGGGCGAGCAGTTCTTC.

The sample holds a few counts of this clonotype. The V call is TRBV20-1, the J call TRBJ2-7; 7 positions agree with TRBD1. The trim removed 6 bases at V and 2 bases at J, leaving 13 bases unmatched. Germline CDR1 reads DFQATT; CDR2 reads SNEGSKA (reference sequence). The CDR3 contains 15 residues. CDR3 DNA sequence: TGCAGTGCAGAACACAGACAGGGTGTCCCCTACGAGCAGTACTTC. The encoded protein is CSAEHRQGVPYEQYF.

This clonotype was detected a few times. The chain is built from TRBV7-9 and TRBJ1-6; D gene unclear. The germline V and J ends were trimmed by 0 bases and 5 bases, with 8 bases remaining between them. The CDR3 length is 15 residues. CDR1 SEHNR and CDR2 FQNEAQ come from the germline V gene (reference sequence). The CDR3, as DNA: TGTGCCAGCAGCTTAGCGGGAGTCCATAATTCACCCCTCCACTTT. It codes for CASSLAGVHNSPLHF.

The V call is TRBV10-3, the J call TRBJ2-1, with D perhaps matching TRBD2 (5 bases). Germline CDR1 reads ENHRY; CDR2 reads SYGVKD. The length of the CDR3 is 16 residues. Trimming shortened V by 3 bases and J by 10 bases, and 22 bases separated the two germline ends. Here the CDR3 reads CAISEIVEAPGEEQFF. As DNA, the CDR3 is TGTGCCATCAGTGAAATAGTGGAGGCCCCTGGGGAAGAGCAGTTCTTC.

V gene TRBV12-3 or TRBV12-4 combines with J gene TRBJ2-3; TRBD2 agrees at 9 bases. V lost 6 bases to trimming and J lost 5 bases; unmatched junction nucleotides: 9. There are 15 residues in the CDR3. This CDR3 reads CASSPPSGAGDTQYF. The DNA for the CDR3 is TGTGCCAGCAGCCCCCCTAGCGGGGCTGGAGATACGCAGTATTTT.

The genes are TRBV9 and TRBJ2-2; 8 nucleotides agree with TRBD2. With V trimmed by 7 bases and J by 2 bases, 4 bases remained unmatched. The germline V gene encodes CDR1 SGDLS and CDR2 YYNGEE. The CDR3 extends over 14 amino acids. CDR3 DNA sequence: TGTGCCAGCCGGGGGGGTGTAAACACCGGGGAGCTGTTTTTT. Amino acid sequence: CASRGGVNTGELFF.

The chain links TRBV4-1 to TRBJ2-7; TRBD1 is a possible D gene (7 bases). Trimming removed 0 bases from V and 5 bases from J, with 11 bases in between. The CDR3 covers 14 residues. Germline CDR1 MGHRA, CDR2 YSYEKL. DNA of the CDR3: TGCGCCAGCAGCCAAGACGACAGGGAGGACGAGCAGTACTTC. It encodes CASSQDDREDEQYF.

Of note for this clonotype: Possible read error: a much larger clone is one base away. The chain carries TRBV5-1 and TRBJ2-4; tentative D call: TRBD1 (6 bases). CDR3 size: 14 residues. The V gene lost 4 bases and the J gene lost 3 bases, with 11 bases spanning the gap. Germline values: CDR1 SGHRS, CDR2 YFSETQ. The CDR3 nucleotides are TGCGCCAGCAGCCAGGGGCAGAACAAAAACATTCAGTACTTC. Translating gives CASSQGQNKNIQYF.

This clonotype was counted only a few times. V usage is TRBV6-5 and J usage is TRBJ1-2; D unresolved. The V gene lost 5 bases and the J gene lost 1 base, with 11 bases spanning the gap. Germline-derived CDR1 and CDR2 are MNHEY and SVGAGI. The CDR3 has 14 residues. Here the CDR3 DNA reads TGTGCCAGCAGTCCCCCGACGGGTAACTATGGCTACACCTTC. Its translation is CASSPPTGNYGYTF.

CDR3 sequence reads: CSVEGAENYGYTF. DNA of the CDR3: TGCAGCGTTGAAGGGGCAGAAAACTATGGCTACACCTTC. The chain uses TRBV29-1 and TRBJ1-2; D not certain. V was trimmed by 1 base and J by 2 bases, leaving 8 bases between them. CDR1 and CDR2 (germline): SQVTM, ANQGSEA. The CDR3 is 13 amino acids. The variable domain in full, completed from reference TRBV29-1 and TRBJ1-2, reads SAVISQKPSRDICQRGTSLTIQCQVDSQVTMMFWYRQQPGQSLTLIATANQGSEATYESGFVIDKFPISRPNLTFSTLTVSNMSPEDSSIYLCSVEGAENYGYTFGSGTRLTVV.

There are a few counts of this clonotype. J is TRBJ2-7 and V is TRBV6-5; no definite D call. CDR1 is MNHEY and CDR2 is SVGAGI in the germline V gene. V lost 2 bases, J lost 0 bases, and 8 bases lay in between. This CDR3 contains 14 residues. CDR3 coding DNA: TGTGCCAGCAGTTACGCCTTTCCCTCCTACGAGCAGTACTTC. This gives the protein CASSYAFPSYEQYF.

The chain carries TRBV20-1 and TRBJ1-2, with TRBD1 as a possible D gene (5 bases). This CDR3 spans 15 amino acids. Germline CDR1 DFQATT, CDR2 SNEGSKA (reference sequence). V gave up 0 bases and J gave up 0 bases, with 11 bases separating them. The CDR3 sequence is CSARDRGTANYGYTF. The CDR3 nucleotides read TGCAGTGCTAGAGATCGGGGCACCGCTAACTATGGCTACACCTTC.

The genes are TRBV7-9 and TRBJ1-1, with a possible D match to TRBD1 (5 bases). The CDR3 covers 15 residues. The germline V and J ends were trimmed by 3 bases and 0 bases, with 11 bases remaining between them. Germline CDR1 SEHNR, CDR2 FQNEAQ (reference sequence). As DNA, the CDR3 is TGTGCCAGCAGCTTCGAGGGGTTCATGAACACTGAAGCTTTCTTT. Protein sequence: CASSFEGFMNTEAFF.

The chain uses TRBV4-3 and TRBJ2-7; D might be TRBD2 (6 bases). Germline lookup yields CDR1 LGHNA and CDR2 YSLEER. CDR3 length: 17 residues. Trimming took off 6 bases at V and 3 bases at J, with 24 bases between the two ends. CDR3 sequence (DNA): TGCGCCAGCAGTGTCGACCGGAGTCTGGGGGGTATCTACGAGCAGTACTTC. Translation: CASSVDRSLGGIYEQYF.

The table lists this clonotype with a few counts. The chain couples TRBV7-9 to TRBJ2-5, with 8 bases lining up with TRBD2. Germline V gene lookup returns CDR1 SEHNR and CDR2 FQNEAQ (reference sequence). V shed 5 bases and J 4 bases; nucleotides not matched to a gene: 6. The CDR3 has 14 residues. The CDR3 spells CASSPAGGGETQYF. The CDR3 coding sequence is TGTGCCAGCAGCCCCGCGGGGGGTGGAGAGACCCAGTACTTC.

This clonotype was seen more than once but under ten times. This chain joins TRBV4-1 and TRBJ1-1, with TRBD1 as a possible D gene (6 bases). Germline lookup yields CDR1 MGHRA and CDR2 YSYEKL. This CDR3 comprises 13 residues. Trimming removed 8 bases at V and 6 bases at J, with 16 bases between. Written as DNA, the CDR3 is TGCGCCAGCTTGGGGGGGGGGCCGGCTGAAGCTTTCTTT. Protein product: CASLGGGPAEAFF.

This rearrangement joins TRBV6-5 to TRBJ1-1; D possibly corresponds to TRBD1 (6 bases). From germline, CDR1 is MNHEY and CDR2 SVGAGI. This CDR3 comprises 16 residues. The V and J ends lost 1 base and 5 bases respectively, with 17 bases between them. CDR3 nucleotide sequence: TGTGCCAGCAGTTACTACTACAGGGTGGGAGAGACTGAAGCTTTCTTT. This translates into CASSYYYRVGETEAFF.

This clonotype was seen a handful of times. The rearrangement links TRBV9 to TRBJ2-1; no clear D. Trimming pared 3 bases from V and 0 bases from J, leaving 10 bases between. Germline assignment: CDR1 SGDLS and CDR2 YYNGEE. The CDR3 is 15 amino acids. The CDR3 reads CASSAAQPSYNEQFF. Here the CDR3 DNA reads TGTGCCAGCAGCGCGGCCCAGCCCTCCTACAATGAGCAGTTCTTC.

This clonotype was seen ten or more times. V and J are TRBV6-6 and TRBJ2-7; 8 bases are shared with TRBD1. This CDR3 is built from 14 residues. V shed 5 bases and J 3 bases; nucleotides not matched to a gene: 6. From germline, CDR1 is MNHNY and CDR2 SVGAGI (reference sequence). The CDR3 sequence: CASSIQGAVYEQYF. For the CDR3, the DNA is TGTGCCAGCAGTATCCAGGGGGCAGTCTACGAGCAGTACTTC.

The chain links TRBV5-1 to TRBJ2-4; the D is unclear. V was clipped by 5 bases and J by 7 bases, with 10 bases between them. The CDR3 runs 12 residues. Germline V gene sequence: CDR1 SGHRS, CDR2 YFSETQ. In DNA form, the CDR3 reads TGCGCCAGCAGTGACGAGTTTAACATTCAGTACTTC. It specifies CASSDEFNIQYF.

This clonotype was counted only a few times. The chain carries TRBV12-3 or TRBV12-4 and TRBJ2-5, with unresolved D. The CDR3 is 15 amino acids. The ends were cut back, 3 bases at V and 2 bases at J, with 13 bases in the middle. This CDR3 reads CASSLWQVGQETQYF. The CDR3 DNA is TGTGCCAGCAGTTTGTGGCAGGTGGGTCAAGAGACCCAGTACTTC.

The gene calls are TRBV7-9 and TRBJ2-7; TRBD2 agrees at 7 bases. Germline CDR1 and CDR2: SEHNR and FQNEAQ (reference sequence). V lost 5 bases and J lost 6; bases outside the gene matches: 4. CDR3 length: 12 amino acids. The CDR3 DNA reads as TGTGCCAGCAGCCTGGGAGGGGTCGAGCAGTACGTC. This encodes CASSLGGVEQYV.

This clonotype occurred a few times. The chain combines TRBV15 with TRBJ1-3, with 7 bases aligning to TRBD1. CDR1 is LNHNV, CDR2 YYDKDF, per germline (reference sequence). Losses at the gene ends were 7 bases for V and 1 base for J; bases not matched to a gene: 7. CDR3 length: 15 amino acids. The CDR3 nucleotides are TGTGCCACCACCCGGAGGGGGCCGTCTGGAAACACCATATATTTT. Protein product: CATTRRGPSGNTIYF. Complete variable domain (other parts from reference TRBV15 and TRBJ1-3): DAMVIQNPRYQVTQFGKPVTLSCSQTLNHNVMYWYQQKSSQAPKLLFHYYDKDFNNEADTPDNFQSRRPNTSFCFLDIRSPGLGDTAMYLCATTRRGPSGNTIYFGEGSWLTVV.

This clonotype was seen more than once but under ten times. CDR3 sequence (DNA): TGCGCCAGCAGCCAAGATCAGATGACCTACGAGCAGTACTTC. Amino acid sequence: CASSQDQMTYEQYF. The chain carries TRBV4-3 and TRBJ2-7; D gene unclear. The CDR3 has 14 residues. The V end was cut by 0 bases, the J end by 2 bases, with 8 bases between. Germline CDR1 reads LGHNA; CDR2 reads YSLEER.

V usage is TRBV9 and J usage is TRBJ2-5; the match to TRBD2 covers 7 bases. The CDR3 is 15 amino acids. Germline CDR1 SGDLS, CDR2 YYNGEE. Trimming removed 0 bases from V and 5 bases from J; junction bases left unmatched: 7. Written as DNA, the CDR3 is TGTGCCAGCAGCGTAGATGGGGGGGTCTCGGAGACCCAGTACTTC. Translation: CASSVDGGVSETQYF.

This clonotype turned up a few times. The V gene is TRBV6-1, the J gene TRBJ2-2, with 9 nucleotides matching TRBD2. The CDR3 is 15 amino acids. V lost 3 bases to trimming and J lost 6 bases; unmatched junction nucleotides: 5. Per germline, CDR1 MNHNS and CDR2 SASEGT. This CDR3 is CASSESGRRAGELFF. CDR3 DNA: TGTGCCAGCAGTGAGAGCGGGAGGCGAGCCGGGGAGCTGTTTTTT.

V gene TRBV2 combines with J gene TRBJ2-1, with 10 bases matching TRBD2. Germline CDR1 reads SNHLY; CDR2 reads FYNNEI. The CDR3 extends over 16 amino acids. J was trimmed by 12 bases and V by 2 bases; bases with no gene match: 13. The CDR3 DNA sequence: TGTGCCAGCAGTGAAATCCTAGCGGGGGACACAATGAGGCAGTTCTTC. Encoded protein: CASSEILAGDTMRQFF.